This TCR beta chain was profiled in a study of T cells in localized non-small cell lung cancer. Generated by immunoSEQ multiplex PCR, the TCRdb table keeps only in-frame clones and is missing some. The data show under 35,000 clones, with over 75% seen just once and 4.2% held by the top ten. Germline V lookup: CDR1 KGHSH, CDR2 LQKENI. Between the trimmed V and J ends, which lost 6 bases and 0 bases, there was a span of 21 bases. The CDR3 totals 17 residues. The source of this sequence is a woman aged 40-69 years with stage III lung adenocarcinoma. The rearrangement uses TRBV18 and TRBJ2-7, with D possibly being TRBD2 (6 bases). The specimen was peripheral blood mononuclear cells, collected before any cancer treatment. The CDR3 DNA is TGTGCCAGCTCCCCCTACAGGAGCGGGTATTCCTCCTACGAGCAGTACTTC. This sequence encodes CASSPYRSGYSSYEQYF.